The source of this T cell receptor beta chain is a study of OX40 agonist ivuxolimab in advanced cancers. Across the study: Ivuxolimab, which is an agonistic anti-OX40 (CD134) antibody, was administered to the patients. Of mixed ages from about 20 to 80 and averaging about 65 years, the group was about 80% male.

Assay: immunoSEQ multiplex PCR; the TCRdb copy retains only in-frame clones and omits some. The sample records 75,000 to 100,000 clones, just over 85% being singletons. J lost 5 bases, V lost 3 bases, and 11 bases had no gene match. In germline, CDR1 is LGHNA, CDR2 YNFKEQ. The CDR3 consists of 16 residues. The chain carries TRBV4-2 and TRBJ2-5; 8 bases agree with TRBD2. The sequencing used CD4+ or CD8+ T cells sorted from blood, collected in a trial of the OX40 agonist ivuxolimab. This TCR came from an adult with an advanced solid tumor such as melanoma, head and neck, liver or kidney cancer. CDR3 bases: TGTGCCAGCAGCCATCCTAGCGGGTTGGGCGGGGAGACCCAGTACTTC. Protein: CASSHPSGLGGETQYF.